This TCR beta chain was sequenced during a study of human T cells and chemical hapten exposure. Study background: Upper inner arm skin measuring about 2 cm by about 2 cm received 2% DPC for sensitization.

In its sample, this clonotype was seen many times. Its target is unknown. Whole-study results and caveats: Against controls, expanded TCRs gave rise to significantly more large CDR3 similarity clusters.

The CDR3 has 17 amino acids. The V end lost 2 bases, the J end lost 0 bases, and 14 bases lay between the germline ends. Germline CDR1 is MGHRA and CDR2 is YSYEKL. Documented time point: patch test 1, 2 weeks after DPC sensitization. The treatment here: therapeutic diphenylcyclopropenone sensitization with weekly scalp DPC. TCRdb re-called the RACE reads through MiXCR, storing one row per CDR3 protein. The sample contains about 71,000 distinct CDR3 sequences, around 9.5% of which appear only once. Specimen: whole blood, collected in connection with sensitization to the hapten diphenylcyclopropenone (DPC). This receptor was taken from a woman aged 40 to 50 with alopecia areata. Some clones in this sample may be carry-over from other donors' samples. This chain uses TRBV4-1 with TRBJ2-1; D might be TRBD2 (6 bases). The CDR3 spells CASSQTSSEGSYNEQFF. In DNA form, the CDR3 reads TGCGCCAGCAGCCAAACTTCTAGCGAAGGCTCCTACAATGAGCAGTTCTTC.